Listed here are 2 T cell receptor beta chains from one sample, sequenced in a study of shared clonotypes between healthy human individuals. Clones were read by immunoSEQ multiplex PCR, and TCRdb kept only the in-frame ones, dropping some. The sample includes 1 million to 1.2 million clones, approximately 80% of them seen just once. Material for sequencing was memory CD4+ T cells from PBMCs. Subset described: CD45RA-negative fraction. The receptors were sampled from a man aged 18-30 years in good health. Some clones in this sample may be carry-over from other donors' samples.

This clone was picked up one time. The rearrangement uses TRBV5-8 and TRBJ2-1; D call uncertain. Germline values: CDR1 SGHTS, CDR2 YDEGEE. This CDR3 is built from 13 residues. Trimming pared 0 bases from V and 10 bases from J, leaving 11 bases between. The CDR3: CASSLGGVLEQFF. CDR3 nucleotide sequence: TGTGCCAGCAGCTTGGGAGGAGTTCTCGAGCAGTTCTTC.

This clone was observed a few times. The CDR3: CASSLGDRGDSYEQYF. The CDR3, as DNA: TGTGCCAGCAGCTTGGGGGACAGGGGGGATTCCTACGAGCAGTACTTC. V is TRBV5-4 and J is TRBJ2-7; 11 bases align to TRBD1. V shed 0 bases, J shed 1 base, and the junction held 3 bases outside the gene matches. CDR1 and CDR2 from the germline V gene are SGHNT and YYREEE (reference sequence). This CDR3 region has 16 residues.